This T cell receptor beta chain was captured by sequencing in a study of tumour-infiltrating T cells in Burkitt lymphoma. Looking at the study overall: All epidemiological Burkitt lymphoma subtypes were represented in the cohort. Productive clonality predicted overall and progression-free survival.

Overall study findings and caveats: Many Burkitt lymphoma patients shared several public clonotypes.

This clone has a handful of counts. Its antigen is as yet unknown. CDR1 and CDR2 from the germline V gene are SGHTA and FQGNSA. The CDR3 spans 16 residues. V lost 5 bases and J lost 4, with 18 bases in between. Libraries were prepared by immunoSEQ multiplex PCR; TCRdb keeps only in-frame clonotypes and omits some of them. Among 45,000 to 60,000 clones listed, about a third were seen once. The genes are TRBV7-2 and TRBJ1-5; tentatively, D is TRBD1 (5 bases). The source is a human donor with Burkitt lymphoma. Material for sequencing was tumor tissue. CDR3 loop: CASSQPGRSFNQPQHF. CDR3 coding DNA: TGTGCCAGCAGCCAACCGGGACGGAGCTTTAATCAGCCCCAGCATTTT.